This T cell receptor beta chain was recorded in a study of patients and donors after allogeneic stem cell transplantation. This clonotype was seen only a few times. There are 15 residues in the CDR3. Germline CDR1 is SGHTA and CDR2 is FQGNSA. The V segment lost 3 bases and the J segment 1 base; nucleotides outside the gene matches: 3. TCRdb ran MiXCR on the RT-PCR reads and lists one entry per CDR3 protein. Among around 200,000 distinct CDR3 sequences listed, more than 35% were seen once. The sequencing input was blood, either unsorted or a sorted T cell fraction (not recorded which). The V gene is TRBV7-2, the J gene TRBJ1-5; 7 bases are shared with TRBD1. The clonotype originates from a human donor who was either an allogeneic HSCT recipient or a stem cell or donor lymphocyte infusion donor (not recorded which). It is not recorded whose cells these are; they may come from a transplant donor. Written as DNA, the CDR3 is TGTGCCAGCAGCTTCTCGGACAGGAGCAATCAGCCCCAGCATTTT. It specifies CASSFSDRSNQPQHF.